These 29 T cell receptor beta chains came from one sample sequenced in a study of T cell responses to AZD1222 COVID-19 vaccine. Sequencing was performed with immunoSEQ multiplex PCR; in TCRdb, only in-frame clones are kept and a portion is missing. The sample carries about 120,000 clones, about 86% recorded once. This specimen consisted of peripheral blood, obtained on day 0 of AZD1222 vaccination. The receptors were sampled from an adult in good health.

The J gene is TRBJ1-2, the V gene TRBV6-4, with a possible D match to TRBD1 (5 bases). CDR1 is MRHNA and CDR2 is SNTAGT in the germline V gene. The V end lost 4 bases, the J end lost 7 bases, and 13 bases lay between the germline ends. This CDR3 contains 13 residues. CDR3 sequence: CASSVTTDSGYTF. CDR3 nucleotide sequence: TGTGCCAGCAGTGTGACGACTGACAGTGGCTACACCTTC.

This chain's CDR3 is CASRGEGTYEQYF. CDR3 in DNA: TGTGCCAGCCGAGGGGAGGGAACCTACGAGCAGTACTTC. The V call is TRBV10-3, the J call TRBJ2-7; the match to TRBD2 covers 7 bases. Losses at the gene ends were 10 bases for V and 2 bases for J; bases not matched to a gene: 8. CDR3 length equals 13 residues. Germline values: CDR1 ENHRY, CDR2 SYGVKD.

The chain couples TRBV28 to TRBJ1-6; 7 bases match TRBD1. The germline V gene encodes CDR1 MDHEN and CDR2 SYDVKM. V shed 6 bases and J 11 bases; nucleotides not matched to a gene: 4. The CDR3 consists of 12 residues. The CDR3 DNA reads as TGTGCCAGCAGGAACAGGGGAGCACCCCTCCACTTT. This sequence encodes CASRNRGAPLHF.

The V call is TRBV6-5, the J call TRBJ1-1; tentative D call: TRBD1 (5 bases). Germline values: CDR1 MNHEY, CDR2 SVGAGI. The CDR3 is 12 residues long. Trimming shortened V by 10 bases and J by 4 bases, and 13 bases separated the two germline ends. CDR3 sequence: CATVRVSTEAFF. The CDR3 nucleotides read TGTGCCACCGTCAGGGTCTCCACTGAAGCTTTCTTT.

The chain combines TRBV6-2 or TRBV6-3 with TRBJ2-5; TRBD1 might be the D (5 bases). Between the trimmed V and J ends, which lost 5 bases and 1 base, there was a span of 11 bases. The germline V gene encodes CDR1 MNHEY and CDR2 SVGEGT. The CDR3 runs 14 residues. CDR3 nucleotides: TGTGCCAGCAGTCCAGGGTCGGCCCAAGAGACCCAGTACTTC. The encoded protein is CASSPGSAQETQYF.

The chain is built from TRBV18 and TRBJ1-1, with 10 positions matching TRBD1. Germline CDR1 reads KGHSH; CDR2 reads LQKENI. CDR3 length: 17 residues. Trimming removed 4 bases from V and 0 bases from J; junction bases left unmatched: 8. CDR3 DNA: TGTGCCAGCTCACTACAGGGGACAGGGGTAATGAACACTGAAGCTTTCTTT. This codes for CASSLQGTGVMNTEAFF.

V usage is TRBV2 and J usage is TRBJ1-1; 8 bases match TRBD1. The CDR3 is made up of 13 amino acids. The V gene end was trimmed by 9 bases and the J gene end by 0 bases; junction bases not matched to a gene: 3. Germline V gene sequence: CDR1 SNHLY, CDR2 FYNNEI. The CDR3 DNA reads TGTGCCAGGGGGGGACAGGTGAACACTGAAGCTTTCTTT. Amino acid sequence: CARGGQVNTEAFF.

This sequence joins TRBV6-2 or TRBV6-3 and TRBJ2-7; tentative D call: TRBD1 (5 bases). CDR3 length: 16 amino acids. The V gene lost 1 base and the J gene lost 3 bases, with 16 bases spanning the gap. CDR1 and CDR2 from the germline V gene are MNHEY and SVGEGT. CDR3 sequence (DNA): TGTGCCAGCAGTTACTTGAAGGGGTGGCCGGGCTACGAGCAGTACTTC. Its protein product is CASSYLKGWPGYEQYF.

This chain links TRBV27 with TRBJ1-6, with TRBD1 as a possible D gene (5 bases). The CDR3 length is 13 residues. V lost 6 bases, J lost 7 bases, and 10 bases lay in between. Germline V gives CDR1 MNHEY, CDR2 SMNVEV (reference sequence). The CDR3 DNA reads as TGTGCCAGCAGCTTGGGGGGGAATTCACCCCTCCACTTT. It is translated as CASSLGGNSPLHF.

The chain couples TRBV4-1 to TRBJ1-1; TRBD1 is a possible D gene (6 bases). CDR1 is MGHRA and CDR2 is YSYEKL in the germline V gene. The CDR3 runs 16 residues. Trimming pared 0 bases from V and 5 bases from J, leaving 16 bases between. CDR3 amino acids: CASSQDRGGGRTEAFF. The CDR3 DNA reads TGCGCCAGCAGCCAAGATCGGGGGGGCGGGAGGACTGAAGCTTTCTTT.

The chain couples TRBV28 to TRBJ2-7; D is unresolved. The ends were cut back, 5 bases at V and 7 bases at J, with 21 bases in the middle. The CDR3 has 15 amino acids. Germline loops: CDR1 MDHEN, CDR2 SYDVKM. CDR3: CASSPQPRTNGEQYF. The CDR3 DNA sequence: TGTGCCAGCAGTCCTCAACCCCGGACCAACGGGGAGCAGTACTTC.

The V call is TRBV29-1, the J call TRBJ2-2; a possible D gene is TRBD1 (5 bases). The length of the CDR3 is 15 residues. Germline lookup yields CDR1 SQVTM and CDR2 ANQGSEA. The ends were cut back, 4 bases at V and 0 bases at J, with 12 bases in the middle. The CDR3 reads CSVVGQGTNTGELFF. In DNA form, the CDR3 reads TGCAGCGTTGTTGGGCAGGGCACGAACACCGGGGAGCTGTTTTTT.

This rearrangement joins TRBV7-2 to TRBJ1-4; D gene uncertain. The CDR3 has 14 residues. From germline, CDR1 is SGHTA and CDR2 FQGNSA. Trimming pared 5 bases from V and 4 bases from J, leaving 11 bases between. The CDR3 spells CASSRTVRNEKLFF. DNA for the CDR3: TGTGCCAGCAGCCGGACGGTCCGTAATGAAAAACTGTTTTTT.

The chain employs TRBV4-2 and TRBJ2-2; D may be TRBD1 (6 bases). The CDR3 runs to 16 residues. V lost 2 bases, J lost 0 bases, and 10 bases lay in between. From germline, CDR1 is LGHNA and CDR2 YNFKEQ. The CDR3 nucleotides are TGTGCCAGCAGCCAAACCGGACAGACGAACACCGGGGAGCTGTTTTTT. The encoded protein is CASSQTGQTNTGELFF.

The chain employs TRBV29-1 and TRBJ1-1; possible D gene TRBD1, 6 bases. V was shortened by 8 bases and J by 0 bases, with 16 bases between the two germline ends. Looked up from germline, CDR1 is SQVTM and CDR2 is ANQGSEA. This CDR3 contains 14 residues. The CDR3 DNA sequence: TGCAGCACCGACAGGAGGAACATGAACACTGAAGCTTTCTTT. It encodes CSTDRRNMNTEAFF. Full variable domain (remainder filled in from reference TRBV29-1 and TRBJ1-1): SAVISQKPSRDICQRGTSLTIQCQVDSQVTMMFWYRQQPGQSLTLIATANQGSEATYESGFVIDKFPISRPNLTFSTLTVSNMSPEDSSIYLCSTDRRNMNTEAFFGQGTRLTVV.

The chain has TRBV3-1 (or the pseudogene TRBV3-2) and TRBJ2-1, with a possible D match to TRBD2 (6 bases). V lost 0 bases to trimming and J lost 1 base, with 19 bases between them. Per germline, CDR1 LGHDT and CDR2 YNNKEL (reference sequence). CDR3 length: 19 amino acids. CDR3 sequence: CASSQEGVVVGRSYNEQFF. Written as DNA, the CDR3 is TGTGCCAGCAGCCAAGAAGGAGTGGTAGTGGGGAGGTCCTACAATGAGCAGTTCTTC.

This clone was counted only a few times. This chain joins TRBV27 and TRBJ2-7; TRBD2 matches at 8 bases. The CDR3 extends over 16 amino acids. Germline trimming cut 3 bases from V and 3 bases from J; bases unmatched to any gene: 10. Germline V gene lookup returns CDR1 MNHEY and CDR2 SMNVEV (reference sequence). The CDR3 DNA is TGTGCCAGCAGTTTTATTAGTACTAGCGGAGACTACGAGCAGTACTTC. Its protein is CASSFISTSGDYEQYF.

The chain joins TRBV10-3 to TRBJ2-1, with 7 nucleotides matching TRBD1. Germline trimming cut 6 bases from V and 4 bases from J; bases unmatched to any gene: 3. CDR3 length equals 13 residues. Germline CDR1 and CDR2: ENHRY and SYGVKD. The CDR3 region has the DNA TGTGCCATCAGCAGACAGGGTTACAATGAGCAGTTCTTC. This codes for CAISRQGYNEQFF.

The chain has TRBV7-3 and TRBJ1-1; TRBD1 matches at 7 bases. V gave up 5 bases and J gave up 0 bases; unmatched junction bases: 3. The CDR3 has 14 amino acids. CDR1 and CDR2 (germline): SGHTA, FQGTGA. CDR3 bases: TGTGCCAGCAGCCCACAGGGGATGAACACTGAAGCTTTCTTT. The encoded protein is CASSPQGMNTEAFF.

The rearrangement uses TRBV7-2 and TRBJ2-7; D could derive from TRBD1 or TRBD2 (6 bases each). The CDR3 has 14 residues. V lost 7 bases and J lost 0, with 13 bases in between. The germline V gene encodes CDR1 SGHTA and CDR2 FQGNSA. In DNA, the CDR3 is TGTGCCAGCACCGGGGGCTTCACCTCCTACGAGCAGTACTTC. It encodes CASTGGFTSYEQYF.

This clone was detected only once. The chain combines TRBV28 with TRBJ2-7; a weak D match, TRBD1 (6 bases). The germline V gene encodes CDR1 MDHEN and CDR2 SYDVKM. V was pared by 5 bases and J by 2 bases, with 13 bases between. There are 14 residues in the CDR3. For the CDR3, the DNA is TGTGCCAGCAGTCCTTTGTCAGGGGCCTACGAGCAGTACTTC. This encodes CASSPLSGAYEQYF.

In DNA form, the CDR3 reads TGTGCCAGCAGCGAATCATCACGGGGCTACACCTTC. Protein: CASSESSRGYTF. The rearrangement uses TRBV9 and TRBJ1-2; D not certain. The CDR3 sequence is 12 residues long. Per the germline V gene, CDR1 is SGDLS and CDR2 is YYNGEE. With 3 bases removed from V and 8 bases from J, the gap between germline ends came to 11 bases.

This chain uses TRBV9 with TRBJ2-5, with TRBD2 matching 8 bases. This CDR3 has 16 residues. V dropped 2 bases and J dropped 0; count of bases not matched to a gene: 6. Germline loops: CDR1 SGDLS, CDR2 YYNGEE. CDR3 in amino acids: CASSVGLAQYQETQYF. The DNA for the CDR3 is TGTGCCAGCAGCGTTGGACTAGCCCAGTACCAAGAGACCCAGTACTTC.

This chain links TRBV5-8 with TRBJ2-1, with D maybe TRBD2 (5 bases). CDR3 size: 15 residues. In germline, CDR1 is SGHTS, CDR2 YDEGEE. Trimming took 1 base from V and 0 from J, leaving 8 bases between them. CDR3 in amino acids: CASSLSGSSYNEQFF. The DNA of the CDR3 is TGTGCCAGCAGCTTGTCTGGGAGCTCCTACAATGAGCAGTTCTTC.

The chain combines TRBV14 with TRBJ1-1; D uncertain. CDR1 and CDR2 (germline): SGHDN, FVKESK. V shed 0 bases and J shed 7 bases, with 9 bases lying between them. This CDR3 region has 13 residues. CDR3 protein: CASSQENRIEAFF. The CDR3 DNA is TGTGCCAGCAGCCAAGAAAACAGAATTGAAGCTTTCTTT.

The V gene is TRBV5-1, the J gene TRBJ2-2; perhaps TRBD1 as D (5 bases). The germline CDR1 and CDR2 sequences are SGHRS and YFSETQ. The CDR3 is 17 amino acids. V lost 4 bases and J lost 1, with 17 bases in between. This CDR3 reads CASSPEGRGENTGELFF. The CDR3 DNA is TGCGCCAGCAGCCCCGAAGGTAGGGGCGAGAACACCGGGGAGCTGTTTTTT. Full variable domain (remainder filled in from reference TRBV5-1 and TRBJ2-2): KAGVTQTPRYLIKTRGQQVTLSCSPISGHRSVSWYQQTPGQGLQFLFEYFSETQRNKGNFPGRFSGRQFSNSRSEMNVSTLELGDSALYLCASSPEGRGENTGELFFGEGSRLTVL.

This clone was seen a handful of times. The chain is built from TRBV28 and TRBJ1-2; D call uncertain. V was shortened by 2 bases and J by 2 bases, with 9 bases between the two germline ends. CDR1 and CDR2 from the germline V gene are MDHEN and SYDVKM. The CDR3 length is 14 residues. The CDR3, as DNA: TGTGCCAGCAGTTTAAACGCGGTAAACTATGGCTACACCTTC. It yields the protein CASSLNAVNYGYTF.

The chain employs TRBV6-2 or TRBV6-3 and TRBJ2-5; 10 bases map to TRBD2. This CDR3 contains 14 residues. Germline values: CDR1 MNHEY, CDR2 SVGEGT. Trimming at V came to 3 bases and at J to 4 bases, leaving 2 bases not matched to a gene. CDR3 in amino acids: CASSYTSGVETQYF. CDR3 bases: TGTGCCAGCAGTTATACTAGCGGGGTAGAGACCCAGTACTTC.

This clone was seen a single time. The chain couples TRBV7-2 to TRBJ1-6; D remains unclear. The CDR3 has 15 residues. Germline loops: CDR1 SGHTA, CDR2 FQGNSA. V lost 1 base, J lost 7 bases, and 11 bases lay in between. The CDR3 DNA follows: TGTGCCAGCAGCTTAGGTCAGGCGTGGAATTCACCCCTCCACTTT. Translation: CASSLGQAWNSPLHF.